This T cell receptor beta chain came from a study of graft-versus-host responses after intestinal transplantation (dated by TCRdb to about 2021). General notes on the study: Multivisceral, liver-intestinal, or isolated intestinal transplants were received by the recipients. Anti-thymocyte globulin induction was given to all recipients, followed by maintenance tacrolimus and steroids for approximately three years. After intestinal transplantation, graft-versus-host and host-versus-graft alloreactive T cell clones in the graft, circulation and bone marrow were tracked using bulk TCR-beta CDR3 sequencing. Alloreactive clones were identified by sequencing pre-transplant mixed lymphocyte reaction products and comparing these products with unstimulated pre-transplant donor and recipient T cells. The cohort enrolled around 23 intestinal transplant recipients including one retransplant, and a few patients lacking pretransplant specimens were excluded. A peak of at least 4% donor T cells among recipient peripheral blood mononuclear cells was the definition used for donor T cell macrochimerism. Samples from a few later patients were sequenced in-house on an Illumina MiSeq with MiXCR processing rather than by the commercial service.

Libraries were built with the immunoSEQ multiplex PCR assay. In most patients, genomic DNA was isolated using the Qiagen DNeasy Blood and Tissue Kit and sent frozen to Adaptive Biotechnologies for TCR sequencing. For most patients, genomic DNA was subjected to high-throughput TCR-beta CDR3 sequencing by Adaptive Biotechnologies. In the source study's methods: TCR sequencing data were retrieved from Adaptive's ImmunoSEQ software for some 17 patients, whereas a few other patients were processed with MiXCR and VDJtools. To correct CD4 versus CD8 sorting errors, sequences present in both subsets at a frequency ratio below 5:1 were removed. Because the origin of CDR3 nucleotide sequences shared between donor and recipient could not be assigned, those sequences were removed. Alloreactive clones required at least 2-fold expansion over unstimulated cells and minimum CFSE-low frequency of 0.002% (template counts) or 0.001% (read counts). A clone was considered mappable if detected in the sequenced pre-transplant spleen, lymph node, or MLR CFSE-low populations of the donor or recipient. Cumulative frequency of alloreactive clones was calculated as a percentage of all sequences weighted by copy number. TCRdb holds this immuneACCESS table with in-frame rearrangements only. Some clones are missing; in checked studies, unresolved V genes explain under half, and the rest has no known cause. D and trimming come from the DNA, and the V and J calls and clone size come from that table. In all, the sample holds 8,000 to 13,000 clones, and about 31% of those were seen once. The ten largest clones add up to approximately 5.7% of the sample.

By share, this clone ranks as medium-sized (0.01 to 0.1%). There are no base qualities to consult, and no much larger clone falls within one base. Including the terminal cysteine and phenylalanine, the CDR3 comprises 16 residues. The kept DNA is CDR3 alone, 48 bases in frame from the first base. Trimming takes 4 bases off V and 0 bases off J; junction bases not matched to a gene: 3. CDR1 and CDR2, looked up from the germline V gene, are LGHNA and YSLEER. General findings and caveats noted by the study authors: Early after transplant, peak levels of circulating GvH clones were found to be associated with declines in HvG clones. GvH clones were detected in recipient bone marrow, and some of these GvH clones were observed earlier in ileal mucosa or blood, consistent with an intestinal mucosal origin. High GvH to HvG T cell clonal ratios were observed in the allografts of patients with donor T cell macrochimerism. The conclusions were limited by the relatively low number and heterogeneity of the intestinal transplant patients.

This specimen's time point label, per the study, means: cells obtained before transplantation from donor or recipient. In mixed lymphocyte reactions, about 200,000 CFSE-labeled pre-transplant responders were plated with about 200,000 irradiated violet-dye-labeled stimulators and cultured for around 6 days. After the mixed lymphocyte reaction, proliferating CD3+CD4+CFSE-low and CD3+CD8+CFSE-low responder cells were FACS-sorted on a BD Influx sorter. The receptor was isolated from a human patient who was an organ donor for intestinal transplantation. Recombination connected TRBV4-3 to TRBJ1-6, with 7 bases matching TRBD1. Here the sequenced sample was alloreactive CD4+ T cells from a mixed lymphocyte reaction culture, taken before transplantation. The cell subset or site label here, explained by the study, means: CFSE-low proliferating T cells sorted from roughly 6-day pre-transplant mixed lymphocyte reaction (GvH or HvG direction). The CDR3 reads CASSLRQGSYNSPLHF. At the DNA level, the sequence is TGCGCCAGCAGCCTGCGACAGGGCTCCTATAATTCACCCCTCCACTTT.